Presented here are 9 T cell receptor beta chains from one specimen sequenced in a study of patients and donors after allogeneic stem cell transplantation. TCRdb re-called the RT-PCR reads through MiXCR, storing one row per CDR3 protein. The sample includes 400,000 to 450,000 distinct CDR3 sequences, 16% of them seen just once. The sample comprised blood, either unsorted or a sorted T cell fraction (not recorded which). The receptors shown here come from a human donor who was either an allogeneic HSCT recipient or a stem cell or donor lymphocyte infusion donor (not recorded which). It is not recorded whose cells these are; they may come from a transplant donor.

The chain couples TRBV7-8 to TRBJ1-1; no definite D call. V was pared by 0 bases and J by 1 base, with 9 bases between. Germline V gene sequence: CDR1 SGHVS, CDR2 FQNEAQ. The CDR3 loop spans 15 amino acids. The chain's CDR3 is CASSLAPGSNTEAFF. DNA for the CDR3: TGTGCCAGCAGCTTAGCGCCGGGTTCGAACACTGAAGCTTTCTTT.

The rearrangement links TRBV5-1 to TRBJ1-1, with no clear D. Germline V gene sequence: CDR1 SGHRS, CDR2 YFSETQ. Deletions cut 1 base from V and 0 bases from J, with 7 bases between. The length of the CDR3 is 14 residues. CDR3 sequence reads: CASSLFGLNTEAFF. The CDR3 bases are TGCGCCAGCAGCTTGTTTGGTCTGAACACTGAAGCTTTCTTT.

The chain couples TRBV5-1 to TRBJ2-2; TRBD2 agrees at 8 bases. This CDR3 is built from 17 residues. V gave up 2 bases and J gave up 3 bases; unmatched junction bases: 9. Germline-derived CDR1 and CDR2 are SGHRS and YFSETQ. Here the CDR3 DNA reads TGCGCCAGCAGCTTTTGGCTGGGACTAGGGGACACCGGGGAGCTGTTTTTT. Encoded protein: CASSFWLGLGDTGELFF.

The chain is built from TRBV6-2 or TRBV6-3 and TRBJ1-1; D not certain. This CDR3 region has 14 residues. Germline V CDR1 and CDR2: MNHEY, SVGEGT. The V and J ends lost 7 bases and 5 bases respectively, with 17 bases between them. CDR3 region: CASKHYLLITEAFF. CDR3 in DNA: TGTGCCAGCAAACACTACCTACTCATAACTGAAGCTTTCTTT.

The rearrangement uses TRBV12-3 or TRBV12-4 and TRBJ1-2; 9 positions match TRBD1. The trim removed 6 bases at V and 0 bases at J, leaving 11 bases unmatched. This CDR3 has 17 residues. CDR3 coding DNA: TGTGCCAGCAGCAGGGACAGGGCCGGAAGAGCTAACTATGGCTACACCTTC. It specifies CASSRDRAGRANYGYTF.

This clonotype has only a few counts. V and J are TRBV20-1 and TRBJ2-7, with TRBD1 as a possible D gene (6 bases). V lost 0 bases and J 3 bases, leaving 15 bases between the germline ends. Germline V lookup: CDR1 DFQATT, CDR2 SNEGSKA (reference sequence). The CDR3 runs 15 residues. CDR3 bases: TGCAGTGCTAGAGAGGGGACACGGGATTTCTACGAGCAGTACTTC. Residues: CSAREGTRDFYEQYF.

This clonotype was seen more than once but under ten times. V is TRBV14 and J is TRBJ2-3; the match to TRBD1 covers 7 bases. J was trimmed by 13 bases and V by 4 bases; bases with no gene match: 11. The length of the CDR3 is 13 residues. Germline loops: CDR1 SGHDN, CDR2 FVKESK. The CDR3: CASSPHGQEEEYF. CDR3 nucleotides: TGTGCCAGCAGCCCGCACGGACAGGAAGAGGAGTATTTT.

This clonotype was counted a few times. This rearrangement joins TRBV3-1 to TRBJ2-2; D gene uncertain. Germline V gene sequence: CDR1 LGHDT, CDR2 YNNKEL (reference sequence). The CDR3 consists of 15 residues. The V and J ends lost 7 bases and 6 bases respectively, with 18 bases between them. The CDR3 DNA follows: TGTGCCAGCACTTATGGGATAGTAGGACCCGGGGAGCTGTTTTTT. The encoded protein is CASTYGIVGPGELFF.

Turning to this clonotype: At one end the junction does not follow the germline gene, possibly because of a read error. This chain uses TRBV20-1 with TRBJ2-1; D is uncertain. The germline V gene encodes CDR1 DFQATT and CDR2 SNEGSKA (reference sequence). CDR3 length: 9 residues. The CDR3 reads CSALGPPRF. The CDR3 DNA reads TGCAGTGCCCTCGGACCCCCAAGGTTC.